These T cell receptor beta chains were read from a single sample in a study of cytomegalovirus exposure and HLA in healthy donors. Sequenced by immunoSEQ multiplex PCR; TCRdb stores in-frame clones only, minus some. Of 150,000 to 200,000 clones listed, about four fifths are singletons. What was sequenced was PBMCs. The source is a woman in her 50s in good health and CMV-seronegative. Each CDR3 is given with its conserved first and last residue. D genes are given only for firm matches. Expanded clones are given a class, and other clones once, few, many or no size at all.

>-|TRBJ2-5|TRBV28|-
CASSLQGGFAQETQYF
TGTGCCAGCAGTTTACAGGGTGGCTTCGCACAAGAGACCCAGTACTTC
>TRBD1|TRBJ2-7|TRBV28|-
CASSLPGTGSYEQYF
TGTGCCAGCAGTTTACCCGGGACAGGGTCCTACGAGCAGTACTTC
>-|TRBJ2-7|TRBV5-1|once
CASSLDNYEQYF
TGCGCCAGCAGCTTGGACAACTACGAGCAGTACTTC
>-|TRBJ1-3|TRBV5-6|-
CASSLDRRGSGNTIYF
TGTGCCAGCAGCTTGGACCGCAGGGGATCTGGAAACACCATATATTTT
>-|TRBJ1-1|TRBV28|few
CASSSIGPNTEAFF
TGTGCCAGCAGCTCCATTGGGCCGAACACTGAAGCTTTCTTT
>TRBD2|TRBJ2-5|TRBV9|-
CASSPRLAGETQYF
TGTGCCAGCAGCCCCCGACTAGCTGGTGAGACCCAGTACTTC
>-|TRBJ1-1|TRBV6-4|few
CASSDGEQGTEAFF
TGTGCCAGCAGTGACGGGGAACAGGGCACTGAAGCTTTCTTT
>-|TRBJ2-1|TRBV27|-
CASRNYGEQFF
TGTGCCAGCCGAAACTATGGAGAGCAGTTCTTC
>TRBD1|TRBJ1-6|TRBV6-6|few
CASSLRDRQSSPLHF
TGTGCCAGCAGCCTACGGGACAGACAGAGTTCACCCCTCCACTTT
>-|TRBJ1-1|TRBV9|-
CASSVAGNTEAFF
TGTGCCAGCAGCGTAGCGGGTAACACTGAAGCTTTCTTT
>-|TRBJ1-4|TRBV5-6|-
CASSLGQGSGEKLFF
TGTGCCAGCAGCTTGGGTCAGGGTTCGGGTGAAAAACTGTTTTTT
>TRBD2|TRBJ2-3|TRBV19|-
CASIPGGGRSDTQYF
TGTGCCAGTATCCCGGGGGGCGGGAGGTCAGATACGCAGTATTTT
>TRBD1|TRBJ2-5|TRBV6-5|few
CASSYIQGGGETQYF
TGTGCCAGCAGTTACATCCAAGGGGGCGGCGAGACCCAGTACTTC
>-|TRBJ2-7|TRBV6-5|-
CATWTGINYEQYF
TGTGCCACCTGGACTGGCATAAACTACGAGCAGTACTTC
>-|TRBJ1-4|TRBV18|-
CASSPVQGHEKLFF
TGTGCCAGCTCACCAGTTCAGGGCCATGAAAAACTGTTTTTT
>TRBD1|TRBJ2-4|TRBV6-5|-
CASSFRQGSKNIQYF
TGTGCCAGCAGTTTTCGACAGGGTTCCAAAAACATTCAGTACTTC
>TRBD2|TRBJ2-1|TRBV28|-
CASSPQRDYSYNEQFF
TGTGCCAGCAGCCCCCAGCGGGACTACTCCTACAATGAGCAGTTCTTC
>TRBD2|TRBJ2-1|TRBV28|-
CASRAGGPRDEQFF
TGTGCCAGCCGAGCGGGAGGGCCGAGGGATGAGCAGTTCTTC
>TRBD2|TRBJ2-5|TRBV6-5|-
CASTTGRGGRGTQYF
TGTGCCAGCACCACGGGGCGGGGGGGGAGAGGGACCCAGTACTTC
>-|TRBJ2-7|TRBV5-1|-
CASSPRGGGRSDEQYF
TGCGCCAGCAGCCCCCGAGGGGGGGGACGAAGTGACGAGCAGTACTTC
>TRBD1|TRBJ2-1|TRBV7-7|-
CASSLGQVNEQFF
TGTGCCAGCAGTCTAGGACAGGTGAATGAGCAGTTCTTC
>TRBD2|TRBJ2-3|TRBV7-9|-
CASSLVGEGSTDTQYF
TGTGCCAGCAGCTTAGTAGGGGAGGGAAGCACAGATACGCAGTATTTT
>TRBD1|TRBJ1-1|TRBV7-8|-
CASSLGVDRGYTEAFF
TGTGCCAGCAGCTTAGGAGTTGACAGGGGATACACTGAAGCTTTCTTT
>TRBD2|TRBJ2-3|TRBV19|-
CASSRGAAGMFADTQYF
TGTGCCAGTAGTAGGGGCGCAGCGGGAATGTTTGCAGATACGCAGTATTTT
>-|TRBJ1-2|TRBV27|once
CASSSPRTNYGYTF
TGTGCCAGCAGTTCGCCCCGGACAAACTATGGCTACACCTTC
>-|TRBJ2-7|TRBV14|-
CASSHAPREQYF
TGTGCCAGCAGCCACGCGCCGCGGGAGCAGTACTTC
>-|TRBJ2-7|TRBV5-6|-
CASSRELYEQYF
TGTGCCAGCAGCCGAGAGTTGTACGAGCAGTACTTC
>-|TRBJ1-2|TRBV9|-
CASSVGPGWGTDYGYTF
TGTGCCAGCAGCGTAGGACCAGGGTGGGGTACAGACTATGGCTACACCTTC
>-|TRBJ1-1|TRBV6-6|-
CASSYPVGKVDTEAFF
TGTGCCAGCAGTTACCCGGTCGGGAAAGTGGACACTGAAGCTTTCTTT
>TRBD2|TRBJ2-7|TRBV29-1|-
CSVEWGAGGDEQYF
TGCAGCGTTGAATGGGGAGCGGGAGGGGACGAGCAGTACTTC
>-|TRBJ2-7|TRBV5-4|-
CASSSDPSGHEQYF
TGTGCCAGCAGCTCGGATCCCTCTGGGCACGAGCAGTACTTC
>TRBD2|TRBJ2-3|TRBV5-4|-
CASSLVASGQNTQYF
TGTGCCAGCAGCTTGGTGGCTAGCGGGCAAAATACGCAGTATTTT
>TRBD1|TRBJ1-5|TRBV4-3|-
CASSLGQGAAQPQHF
TGCGCCAGCAGCCTCGGACAGGGGGCCGCTCAGCCCCAGCATTTT
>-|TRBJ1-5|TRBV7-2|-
CASSLETGVNQPQHF
TGTGCCAGCAGCTTAGAAACAGGAGTAAATCAGCCCCAGCATTTT
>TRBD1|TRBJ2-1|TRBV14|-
CASSRDRGGEQFF
TGTGCCAGCAGCCGGGACAGGGGCGGTGAGCAGTTCTTC
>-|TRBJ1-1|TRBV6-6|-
CASSYSKSKNTEAFF
TGTGCCAGCAGTTACTCTAAGAGTAAGAACACTGAAGCTTTCTTT
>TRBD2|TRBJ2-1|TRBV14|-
CASSPLAASTYNEQFF
TGTGCCAGCAGCCCCCTAGCGGCTTCGACCTACAATGAGCAGTTCTTC
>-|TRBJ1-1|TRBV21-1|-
CASSKQPGSNTEAFF
TGTGCCAGCAGCAAACAACCGGGATCGAACACTGAAGCTTTCTTT
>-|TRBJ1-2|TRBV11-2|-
CASSQGRDTDGYTF
TGTGCCAGCAGCCAGGGACGGGACACGGATGGCTACACCTTC
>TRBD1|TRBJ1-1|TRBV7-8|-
CASNSYRGYSTEAFF
TGTGCCAGCAACAGTTACAGGGGTTACAGCACTGAAGCTTTCTTT
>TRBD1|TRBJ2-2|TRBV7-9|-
CASSLSDRGWTGELFF
TGTGCCAGCAGCTTATCCGACAGGGGGTGGACCGGGGAGCTGTTTTTT
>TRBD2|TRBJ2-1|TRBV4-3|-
CASSQDFSGGSYNEQFF
TGCGCCAGCAGCCAAGATTTTAGCGGGGGCTCCTACAATGAGCAGTTCTTC
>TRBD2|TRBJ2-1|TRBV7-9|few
CASRLGIGGADEQFF
TGTGCCAGCAGGCTGGGGATCGGGGGGGCGGATGAGCAGTTCTTC
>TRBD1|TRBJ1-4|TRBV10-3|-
CAISSTRDSFLTNEKLFF
TGTGCCATCAGTTCCACCCGGGACAGCTTCTTAACTAATGAAAAACTGTTTTTT
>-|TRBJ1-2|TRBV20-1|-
CSAEGGYGYTF
TGCAGTGCTGAGGGGGGGTATGGCTACACCTTC
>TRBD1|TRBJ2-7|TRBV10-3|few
CAIRGGQGDEQYF
TGTGCCATCAGGGGAGGACAGGGGGACGAGCAGTACTTC
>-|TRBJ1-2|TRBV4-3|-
CASSQATGIYGYTF
TGCGCCAGCAGCCAAGCTACAGGAATCTATGGCTACACCTTC
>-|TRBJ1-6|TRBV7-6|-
CASSLDQGMGAPLHF
TGTGCCAGCAGCTTAGATCAGGGGATGGGTGCACCCCTCCACTTC
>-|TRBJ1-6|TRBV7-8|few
CASSSPGNNSPLHF
TGTGCCAGCAGCTCCCCGGGAAATAATTCACCCCTCCACTTT
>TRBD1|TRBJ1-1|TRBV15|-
CATSRDLGQGAFF
TGTGCCACCAGCAGAGATTTAGGACAGGGGGCTTTCTTT
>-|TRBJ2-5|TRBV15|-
CATSPSGLGETQYF
TGTGCCACCAGCCCGTCAGGGTTAGGGGAGACCCAGTACTTC
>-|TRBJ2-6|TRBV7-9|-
CASSVRDSGANVLTF
TGTGCCAGCAGCGTACGGGACTCTGGGGCCAACGTCCTGACTTTC
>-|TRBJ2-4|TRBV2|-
CASSEGTAVYGIQYF
TGTGCCAGCAGTGAAGGGACAGCAGTATACGGCATTCAGTACTTC
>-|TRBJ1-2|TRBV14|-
CASSQAVGVSYGYTF
TGTGCCAGCAGCCAAGCCGTCGGGGTTAGCTATGGCTACACCTTC
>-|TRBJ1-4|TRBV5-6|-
CASAGATNEKLFF
TGTGCCAGCGCGGGGGCGACTAATGAAAAACTGTTTTTT
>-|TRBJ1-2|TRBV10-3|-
CAISEGGSYGYTF
TGTGCCATCAGTGAGGGGGGGAGCTATGGCTACACCTTC
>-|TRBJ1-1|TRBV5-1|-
CASSLDSITEAFF
TGCGCCAGCAGCCTGGACAGTATCACTGAAGCTTTCTTT